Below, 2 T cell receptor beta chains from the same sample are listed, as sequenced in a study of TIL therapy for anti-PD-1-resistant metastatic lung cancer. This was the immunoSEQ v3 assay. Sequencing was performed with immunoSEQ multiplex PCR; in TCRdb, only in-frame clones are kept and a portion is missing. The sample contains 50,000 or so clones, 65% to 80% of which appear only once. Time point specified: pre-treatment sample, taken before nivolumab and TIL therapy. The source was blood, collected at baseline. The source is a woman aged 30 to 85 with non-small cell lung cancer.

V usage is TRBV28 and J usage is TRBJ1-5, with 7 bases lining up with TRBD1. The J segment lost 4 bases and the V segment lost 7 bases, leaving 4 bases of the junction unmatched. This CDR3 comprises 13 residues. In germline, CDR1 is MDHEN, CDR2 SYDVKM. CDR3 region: CASKQGTNQPQHF. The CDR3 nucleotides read TGTGCCAGCAAACAGGGGACGAATCAGCCCCAGCATTTT.

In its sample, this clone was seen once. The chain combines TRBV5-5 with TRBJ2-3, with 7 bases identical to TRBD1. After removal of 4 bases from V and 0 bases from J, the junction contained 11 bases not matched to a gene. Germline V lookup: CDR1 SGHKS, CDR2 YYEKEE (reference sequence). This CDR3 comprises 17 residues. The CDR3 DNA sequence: TGTGCCAGCAGCCATGATGGGGACAGCCACAGCACAGATACGCAGTATTTT. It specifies CASSHDGDSHSTDTQYF. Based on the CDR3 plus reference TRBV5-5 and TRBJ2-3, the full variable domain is DAGVTQSPTHLIKTRGQQVTLRCSPISGHKSVSWYQQVLGQGPQFIFQYYEKEERGRGNFPDRFSARQFPNYSSELNVNALLLGDSALYLCASSHDGDSHSTDTQYFGPGTRLTVL.